One T cell receptor beta chain is described in this entry. Data came from immunoSEQ multiplex PCR; TCRdb stores just in-frame clones and leaves some out. The sample shows some 74,000 clones, nearly 97% of them seen only once. J lost 0 bases, V lost 4 bases, and 4 bases had no gene match. This CDR3 is built from 16 residues. Per germline, CDR1 MNHEY and CDR2 SVGAGI. The sample originates from a study of technical replicates of blood from a few donors. This TCR derives from a human donor in good health. The chain joins TRBV6-5 to TRBJ2-2; TRBD2 matches 8 bases. The sample consisted of T cells isolated from PBMCs. In nucleotides, the CDR3 is TGTGCCAGCAGTTCCTTGGGACTAGCGAACACCGGGGAGCTGTTTTTT. It encodes CASSSLGLANTGELFF.